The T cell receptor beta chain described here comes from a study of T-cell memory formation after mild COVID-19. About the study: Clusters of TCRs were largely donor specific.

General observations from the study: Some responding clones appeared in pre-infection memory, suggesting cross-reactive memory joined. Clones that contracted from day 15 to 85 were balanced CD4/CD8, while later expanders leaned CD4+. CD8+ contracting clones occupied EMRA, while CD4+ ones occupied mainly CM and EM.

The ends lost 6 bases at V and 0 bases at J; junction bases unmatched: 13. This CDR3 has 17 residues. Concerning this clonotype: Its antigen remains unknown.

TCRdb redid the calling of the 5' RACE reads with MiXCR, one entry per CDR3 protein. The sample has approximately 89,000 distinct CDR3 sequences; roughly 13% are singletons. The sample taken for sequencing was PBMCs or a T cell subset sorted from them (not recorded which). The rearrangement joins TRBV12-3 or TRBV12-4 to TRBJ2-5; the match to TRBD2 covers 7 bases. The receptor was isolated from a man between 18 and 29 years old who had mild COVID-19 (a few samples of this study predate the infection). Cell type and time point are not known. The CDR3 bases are TGTGCCAGCAGGGGCCCGTTAGCGGGCCGGTACCAAGAGACCCAGTACTTC. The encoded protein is CASRGPLAGRYQETQYF.